One and the same sample provided the 12 T cell receptor beta chains below, sequenced in a study of blood T cell repertoires in COVID-19 (dated by TCRdb to 2020 to 2021). The library was generated by the immunoSEQ multiplex PCR assay. TCRdb's version of the immuneACCESS table is confined to in-frame rearrangements and falls short of the full clone set. An unresolved V gene accounts for under half of the shortfall where checked; the remainder is of unknown origin. For this sample the table gives nearly 250,000 clones, of which approximately 84% were detected only once. The ten top clones hold 1.5% to 2% of the sample. Input material: peripheral blood. Receptors originate from an elderly woman with acute or convalescent COVID-19.

CDR3 sequence (DNA): TGTGCCAGCAGTCCTCCCGGGACAGGAGGAGGCTACACCTTC. As protein: CASSPPGTGGGYTF. J is TRBJ1-2 and V is TRBV6-5; 8 nucleotides agree with TRBD1. The CDR3 contains 14 residues. CDR1 MNHEY and CDR2 SVGAGI come from the germline V gene. The V segment lost 5 bases and the J segment 8 bases; nucleotides outside the gene matches: 10.

This rearrangement joins TRBV11-2 to TRBJ1-1; 10 bases agree with TRBD1. Germline V CDR1 and CDR2: SGHAT, FQNNGV. Trimming took 5 bases from V and 8 from J; bases not matched to a gene: 2. The CDR3 covers 12 residues. CDR3 sequence (DNA): TGTGCCAGCAGCCAGGGACAGGGGGAAGCTTTCTTT. Amino acids: CASSQGQGEAFF.

This rearrangement joins TRBV7-2 to TRBJ1-4; the D is unclear. V lost 5 bases and J lost 7, with 11 bases in between. Germline V gene data show CDR1 as SGHTA and CDR2 as FQGNSA. This CDR3 region has 13 residues. CDR3 in amino acids: CASSLNRGEKLFF. CDR3 nucleotides: TGTGCCAGCAGCCTTAACCGAGGTGAAAAACTGTTTTTT.

V usage is TRBV28 and J usage is TRBJ1-4; D not resolved. V lost 7 bases, J lost 3 bases, and 15 bases lay in between. The CDR3 contains 15 residues. Germline CDR1 reads MDHEN; CDR2 reads SYDVKM. CDR3 DNA: TGTGCCAGCAACCAAGCTGCGTCGTCTAATGAAAAACTGTTTTTT. Translated, it gives CASNQAASSNEKLFF.

The chain carries TRBV6-1 and TRBJ1-5, with unresolved D. From germline, CDR1 is MNHNS and CDR2 SASEGT. CDR3 length equals 16 residues. Trimming pared 0 bases from V and 6 bases from J, leaving 15 bases between. CDR3 DNA: TGTGCCAGCAGTGAAGCAGCCAGGAGGCACGGTCAGCCCCAGCATTTT. It translates to CASSEAARRHGQPQHF.

The genes are TRBV20-1 and TRBJ2-1; D ambiguous. Germline assignment: CDR1 DFQATT and CDR2 SNEGSKA (reference sequence). The V and J ends lost 3 bases and 7 bases respectively, with 7 bases between them. The CDR3 runs to 11 residues. As DNA, the CDR3 is TGCAGTGCTAGTCCCCGTAATGAGCAGTTCTTC. Residues: CSASPRNEQFF.

This clone was recorded only once. The genes are TRBV14 and TRBJ1-1, with D unclear. Germline assignment: CDR1 SGHDN and CDR2 FVKESK. This CDR3 contains 15 residues. Trimming removed 5 bases at V and 2 bases at J, with 15 bases between. CDR3 sequence: CASSSQSEVNTEAFF. The DNA of the CDR3 is TGTGCCAGCAGCTCCCAATCAGAGGTTAACACTGAAGCTTTCTTT.

The rearrangement joins TRBV6-5 to TRBJ2-3; unclear D gene. V lost 5 bases and J 3 bases, leaving 15 bases between the germline ends. CDR1 MNHEY and CDR2 SVGAGI come from the germline V gene. CDR3 size: 15 residues. The CDR3: CASSSASTWTDTQYF. The CDR3 DNA is TGTGCCAGCAGTAGCGCATCAACTTGGACAGATACGCAGTATTTT.

The CDR3 is CASSLRGRKDEKLFF. The CDR3 coding sequence is TGCGCCAGCAGTTTAAGGGGGCGAAAAGATGAAAAACTGTTTTTT. J is TRBJ1-4 and V is TRBV4-1; 7 positions agree with TRBD1. V lost 6 bases, J lost 6 bases, and 10 bases stayed unmatched. The CDR3 length is 15 residues. Germline CDR1 MGHRA, CDR2 YSYEKL.

This chain links TRBV9 with TRBJ1-2; D ambiguous. The V gene's germline CDR1 is SGDLS and CDR2 YYNGEE. CDR3 length equals 16 residues. Trimming cost V 0 bases and J 7 bases, with 19 bases left between them. DNA for the CDR3: TGTGCCAGCAGCGTAGTGTCGCAAGCCTCGGTTGGTGGCTACACCTTC. This encodes CASSVVSQASVGGYTF.

The CDR3 loop reads CASNHRDRATYGYTF. The CDR3, as DNA: TGTGCCAGCAACCACCGGGACAGGGCTACCTATGGCTACACCTTC. V is TRBV7-3 and J is TRBJ1-2, with TRBD1 matching over 9 bases. CDR3 length: 15 residues. With 7 bases clipped from V and 4 bases from J, the junction kept 10 bases outside the gene matches. CDR1 and CDR2 (germline): SGHTA, FQGTGA.

V gene TRBV30 combines with J gene TRBJ1-2; D is ambiguous. Per the germline V gene, CDR1 is GTSNPN and CDR2 is SVGIG (reference sequence). V was trimmed by 0 bases and J by 8 bases, leaving 13 bases between them. This CDR3 has 13 amino acids. The CDR3 protein is CAWSVPRAGGYTF. The DNA of the CDR3 is TGTGCCTGGAGTGTACCTCGAGCGGGAGGCTACACCTTC.